Reported below is one TCR beta chain. TCRdb keeps only in-frame clones here, not all; method: immunoSEQ multiplex PCR. The sample has 50,000 or so clones, 77% seen once. The sample originates from a study of blood T cell repertoires in COVID-19. Study-wide context: Nucleic acid was either cDNA or gDNA, and it came from T cells, B-cell-depleted T cells, or PBMCs.

The length of the CDR3 is 14 residues. CDR1 is ENHRY, CDR2 SYGVKD, per germline. Trimming shortened V by 0 bases and J by 1 base, and 6 bases separated the two germline ends. The J gene is TRBJ1-2, the V gene TRBV10-3; the D gene is possibly TRBD1 (5 bases). The origin of this receptor is a human donor with active or convalescent COVID-19. The donor label of this sample is uncertain. Sequencing used peripheral blood. This CDR3 reads CAISESDINYGYTF. The CDR3 DNA reads as TGTGCCATCAGTGAGTCGGACATTAACTATGGCTACACCTTC.